These 28 T cell receptor beta chains originate from one sample sequenced in a study of T cell responses to AZD1222 COVID-19 vaccine. Some clones are missing from TCRdb's copy, which holds only in-frame ones; the method was immunoSEQ multiplex PCR. The repertoire holds about 66,000 clones, with roughly 87% as singletons. The material sequenced was peripheral blood, taken on day 0 of AZD1222 vaccination. All receptors come from an adult in good health.

The chain uses TRBV7-9 and TRBJ2-4, with 11 bases lining up with TRBD1. The CDR3 has 19 residues. V was clipped by 5 bases and J by 6 bases; unmatched bases: 18. Germline V lookup: CDR1 SEHNR, CDR2 FQNEAQ (reference sequence). CDR3 nucleotides: TGTGCCAGCAGCCTTGGACAGGGGGCGACACGTGTAGGGAGAAACATTCAGTACTTC. Encoded protein: CASSLGQGATRVGRNIQYF.

The chain recombines TRBV6-2 or TRBV6-3 with TRBJ2-7; D ambiguous. The CDR3 totals 12 residues. Germline V gene lookup returns CDR1 MNHEY and CDR2 SVGEGT. The ends were cut back, 2 bases at V and 9 bases at J, with 11 bases in the middle. DNA of the CDR3: TGTGCCAGCAGTTACGTTTCCTCCGGGCAGTACTTC. This gives the protein CASSYVSSGQYF.

The chain carries TRBV18 and TRBJ1-5; D possibly corresponds to TRBD1 (6 bases). The germline V gene encodes CDR1 KGHSH and CDR2 LQKENI. V gave up 6 bases and J gave up 2 bases, with 14 bases separating them. CDR3 length: 15 amino acids. DNA of the CDR3: TGTGCCAGCTCGGCCAATGGACAGCGCAATCAGCCCCAGCATTTT. Protein product: CASSANGQRNQPQHF. Full variable domain (rest looked up from reference TRBV18 and TRBJ1-5): NAGVMQNPRHLVRRRGQEARLRCSPMKGHSHVYWYRQLPEEGLKFMVYLQKENIIDESGMPKERFSAEFPKEGPSILRIQQVVRGDSAAYFCASSANGQRNQPQHFGDGTRLSIL.

The CDR3 sequence is CASSLAGTAYEQYF. The CDR3 DNA is TGTGCCAGCAGCTTAGCCGGGACAGCCTACGAGCAGTACTTC. This chain joins TRBV7-8 and TRBJ2-7, with TRBD1 matching 7 bases. Germline lookup yields CDR1 SGHVS and CDR2 FQNEAQ. CDR3 length equals 14 residues. Trimming removed 0 bases from V and 2 bases from J; junction bases left unmatched: 1.

The V call is TRBV9, the J call TRBJ2-5; 7 bases are a match to TRBD1. Per germline, CDR1 SGDLS and CDR2 YYNGEE. The CDR3 is 14 residues long. Losses at the gene ends were 2 bases for V and 3 bases for J; bases not matched to a gene: 4. The CDR3 nucleotides read TGTGCCAGCAGCGTCGAGGGGACAGAAGAGACCCAGTACTTC. Amino acids: CASSVEGTEETQYF.

The V and J genes are TRBV5-5 and TRBJ1-1; tentative D call: TRBD1 (5 bases). Trimming removed 3 bases from V and 1 base from J, with 13 bases in between. The germline V gene encodes CDR1 SGHKS and CDR2 YYEKEE (reference sequence). The CDR3 extends over 15 amino acids. The CDR3 nucleotides read TGTGCCAGCAGCTGGATAAGAGGGGCGAACACTGAAGCTTTCTTT. Translated: CASSWIRGANTEAFF.

This chain links TRBV19 with TRBJ2-2; 7 nucleotides line up with TRBD2. V was pared by 0 bases and J by 4 bases, with 8 bases of the junction left unmatched. The CDR3 sequence is 17 residues long. Germline CDR1 LNHDA, CDR2 SQIVND (reference sequence). CDR3 in amino acids: CASSIDTGGRGTGELFF. Written as DNA, the CDR3 is TGTGCCAGTAGTATAGATACGGGGGGAAGGGGCACCGGGGAGCTGTTTTTT.

This clone was seen more than once but under ten times. With a far larger clone one base away, a read error is the likely cause. Other DNA sequences from this sample encode an identical CDR3 as well. The rearrangement uses TRBV7-2 and TRBJ1-2; 11 bases line up with TRBD1. The germline V gene has CDR1 SGHTA and CDR2 FQGNSA. CDR3 size: 16 residues. V lost 11 bases to trimming and J lost 4 bases; unmatched junction nucleotides: 15. The DNA for the CDR3 is TGTGCCGGTGGTCAGGGGACAGGGGGGTCGGTCTATGGCTACACCTTC. Its protein is CAGGQGTGGSVYGYTF.

The chain employs TRBV4-3 and TRBJ2-1; D may be TRBD1 or TRBD2 (5 bases each). The CDR3 covers 14 residues. Trimming pared 3 bases from V and 4 bases from J, leaving 10 bases between. Germline V gene data show CDR1 as LGHNA and CDR2 as YSLEER. CDR3 sequence (DNA): TGCGCCAGCAGCCAGGGGCTAGCATACAATGAGCAGTTCTTC. Residues: CASSQGLAYNEQFF.

J is TRBJ2-7 and V is TRBV11-2, with D unresolved. V lost 5 bases to trimming and J lost 2 bases, with 13 bases between them. The CDR3 sequence is 14 residues long. Germline lookup yields CDR1 SGHAT and CDR2 FQNNGV. DNA of the CDR3: TGTGCCAGCAGCACCGGGTCCCTGGCCTACGAGCAGTACTTC. Translating gives CASSTGSLAYEQYF.

V and J are TRBV6-6 and TRBJ1-2; 9 nucleotides align to TRBD1. Germline assignment: CDR1 MNHNY and CDR2 SVGAGI (reference sequence). The CDR3 spans 14 residues. Trimming at V came to 5 bases and at J to 6 bases, leaving 7 bases not matched to a gene. This CDR3 is CASSPDRGFNGYTF. CDR3 DNA: TGTGCCAGCAGTCCCGACAGGGGGTTTAATGGCTACACCTTC.

V is TRBV10-1 and J is TRBJ2-3; a possible D gene is TRBD2 (6 bases). Deletions cut 5 bases from V and 4 bases from J, with 13 bases between. Germline-derived CDR1 and CDR2 are WNHNN and SYGVQD (reference sequence). CDR3 length: 14 residues. The CDR3 spells CASSPGGKADTQYF. CDR3 nucleotides: TGCGCCAGCAGTCCAGGCGGGAAGGCAGATACGCAGTATTTT.

This clone was picked up one time. V is TRBV19 and J is TRBJ2-3; weak D call: TRBD2 (6 bases). Germline V CDR1 and CDR2: LNHDA, SQIVND (reference sequence). The CDR3 runs to 13 residues. Trimming stripped 8 bases from V and 6 bases from J, with 15 bases between. The CDR3 region has the DNA TGTGCCAGTGCCTCCCGGGACTCCGATACGCAGTATTTT. Protein product: CASASRDSDTQYF.

The J gene is TRBJ1-2, the V gene TRBV28; D uncertain. The germline V and J ends were trimmed by 3 bases and 5 bases, with 13 bases remaining between them. The CDR3 extends over 14 amino acids. In germline, CDR1 is MDHEN, CDR2 SYDVKM. The CDR3 region is CASSFGRHSYGYTF. The CDR3 nucleotides read TGTGCCAGCAGTTTTGGCAGGCATTCGTATGGCTACACCTTC.

The rearrangement links TRBV9 to TRBJ2-3; D gene unclear. Germline lookup yields CDR1 SGDLS and CDR2 YYNGEE. The V gene lost 0 bases and the J gene lost 10 bases, with 12 bases spanning the gap. The CDR3 consists of 13 residues. CDR3 sequence: CASSVGPTEAQYF. In DNA, the CDR3 is TGTGCCAGCAGCGTAGGCCCCACAGAGGCGCAGTATTTT.

The chain has TRBV12-3 or TRBV12-4 and TRBJ2-7, with D perhaps assigned TRBD1 or TRBD2 (5 bases each). This CDR3 has 13 residues. Trimming shortened V by 6 bases and J by 1 base, and 10 bases separated the two germline ends. CDR3 amino acids: CASRGDGSYEQYF. CDR3 sequence (DNA): TGTGCCAGCAGGGGGGACGGTTCCTACGAGCAGTACTTC.

V usage is TRBV4-1 and J usage is TRBJ2-1; 8 bases fit TRBD2. This CDR3 is built from 16 residues. The germline CDR1 and CDR2 sequences are MGHRA and YSYEKL. With V trimmed by 3 bases and J by 2 bases, 6 bases remained unmatched. CDR3 amino acids: CASSHPLGGAYNEQFF. CDR3 bases: TGCGCCAGCAGCCATCCCCTCGGGGGGGCCTACAATGAGCAGTTCTTC.

The CDR3 DNA is TGTGCCAGCTCTGTTTCCGGACAGGGGGATTCACCCCTCCACTTT. It is translated as CASSVSGQGDSPLHF. The chain uses TRBV18 and TRBJ1-6; TRBD1 agrees at 10 bases. After removal of 6 bases from V and 8 bases from J, the junction contained 7 bases not matched to a gene. This CDR3 contains 15 residues. From germline, CDR1 is KGHSH and CDR2 LQKENI.

V is TRBV7-9 and J is TRBJ2-3; unclear D gene. V was trimmed by 3 bases and J by 2 bases, leaving 21 bases between them. CDR1 SEHNR and CDR2 FQNEAQ come from the germline V gene (reference sequence). The CDR3 is made up of 18 amino acids. The CDR3 sequence: CASSFSVNSGLFTDTQYF. The CDR3 DNA follows: TGTGCCAGCAGCTTCAGCGTTAATTCGGGCCTGTTCACAGATACGCAGTATTTT.

This clone was counted once. The V call is TRBV27, the J call TRBJ2-5, with 7 bases matching TRBD1. Germline CDR1 reads MNHEY; CDR2 reads SMNVEV (reference sequence). V lost 1 base and J lost 5; bases outside the gene matches: 13. The CDR3 has 17 amino acids. CDR3 sequence: CASSLYPLGVGQETQYF. In DNA form, the CDR3 reads TGTGCCAGCAGTTTATACCCTCTCGGGGTGGGACAGGAGACCCAGTACTTC.

J is TRBJ1-6 and V is TRBV4-2; D may be TRBD1 (5 bases). This CDR3 contains 16 residues. Germline V gene sequence: CDR1 LGHNA, CDR2 YNFKEQ. V was clipped by 0 bases and J by 6 bases, with 12 bases between them. This CDR3 reads CASSQEAQGSNSPLHF. The CDR3 DNA is TGTGCCAGCAGCCAAGAAGCGCAGGGTTCTAATTCACCCCTCCACTTT.

The sample holds one count of this clone. This chain uses TRBV6-6 with TRBJ2-7; 7 nucleotides line up with TRBD2. The germline V gene has CDR1 MNHNY and CDR2 SVGAGI (reference sequence). CDR3 size: 15 residues. V shed 0 bases, J shed 5 bases, and the junction held 7 bases outside the gene matches. As DNA, the CDR3 is TGTGCCAGCAGTTACTCGACGGCAGGGAGGGACGAGCAGTACTTC. This gives the protein CASSYSTAGRDEQYF.

The genes are TRBV30 and TRBJ1-5; 10 nucleotides line up with TRBD1. After removal of 1 base from V and 0 bases from J, the junction contained 9 bases not matched to a gene. The CDR3 totals 18 residues. Germline CDR1 GTSNPN, CDR2 SVGIG (reference sequence). The CDR3 coding sequence is TGTGCCTGGAGTGGCCGGGACAGGGGAAGGTATAGCAATCAGCCCCAGCATTTT. Residues: CAWSGRDRGRYSNQPQHF.

The chain joins TRBV7-2 to TRBJ1-5, with D tentatively TRBD1 (6 bases). Deletions cut 5 bases from V and 3 bases from J, with 14 bases between. Germline V gene data show CDR1 as SGHTA and CDR2 as FQGNSA. The CDR3 length is 15 residues. As DNA, the CDR3 is TGTGCCAGCAGCCTAGGGGGATACTACAATCAGCCCCAGCATTTT. As protein: CASSLGGYYNQPQHF.

The chain carries TRBV18 and TRBJ1-2; D gene unclear. The V gene's germline CDR1 is KGHSH and CDR2 LQKENI. The V end lost 0 bases, the J end lost 4 bases, and 9 bases lay between the germline ends. The CDR3 runs 14 residues. Written as DNA, the CDR3 is TGTGCCAGCTCACCACCCAGCCTCCTCTATGGCTACACCTTC. Its protein product is CASSPPSLLYGYTF.

The V gene is TRBV7-8, the J gene TRBJ1-2, with TRBD1 identical over 7 bases. CDR3 length: 16 residues. Germline-derived CDR1 and CDR2 are SGHVS and FQNEAQ. Trimming at V came to 5 bases and at J to 1 base, leaving 10 bases not matched to a gene. The CDR3 DNA reads TGTGCCAGCAGCAGCCGACGGACAGGAGATAACTATGGCTACACCTTC. It is translated as CASSSRRTGDNYGYTF.

This chain uses TRBV3-1 (or the pseudogene TRBV3-2) with TRBJ1-6; no reliable D call. The CDR3 extends over 15 amino acids. The germline gives CDR1 LGHDT, CDR2 YNNKEL (reference sequence). Trimming cost V 2 bases and J 7 bases, with 12 bases left between them. In DNA, the CDR3 is TGTGCCAGCAGCCAATATCAGCTCCCCAATTCACCCCTCCACTTT. Its translation: CASSQYQLPNSPLHF.

The gene calls are TRBV28 and TRBJ1-2, with 7 bases that match TRBD1. Germline assignment: CDR1 MDHEN and CDR2 SYDVKM. The trim removed 11 bases at V and 0 bases at J, leaving 12 bases unmatched. The CDR3 is made up of 15 amino acids. CDR3 loop: CAGLDRNPANYGYTF. CDR3 nucleotides: TGTGCCGGATTGGACAGGAACCCAGCTAACTATGGCTACACCTTC.